This TCR beta chain was sequenced for a study of blood T cell repertoires in COVID-19. Overall study: COVID-19 samples collected from the United States, Italy and Spain covered acute and convalescent phases. Sources were T cells, B-cell-depleted T cells, or PBMCs; the material itself was cDNA or gDNA.

There are 16 residues in the CDR3. Trimming shortened V by 5 bases and J by 7 bases, and 23 bases separated the two germline ends. CDR1 MDHEN and CDR2 SYDVKM come from the germline V gene. This study enrolled people aged roughly 18 to 90 from under 25 US geographic areas. Assignment of participants to cohorts was predicated upon participant-reported clinical history. Sequenced by immunoSEQ multiplex PCR; TCRdb stores in-frame clones only, minus some. The table includes 290,000 or so clones, 90% detected once. Sequencing used PBMCs or T cells enriched from blood (not recorded which). The V call is TRBV28, the J call TRBJ1-1, with a tentative D call TRBD1 (6 bases). The receptor's source is a woman under 30 with acute COVID-19. The CDR3 region has the DNA TGTGCCAGCAGTCGGGGTACAGGGTTGTATCGTGGTGAAGCTTTCTTT. Protein: CASSRGTGLYRGEAFF.